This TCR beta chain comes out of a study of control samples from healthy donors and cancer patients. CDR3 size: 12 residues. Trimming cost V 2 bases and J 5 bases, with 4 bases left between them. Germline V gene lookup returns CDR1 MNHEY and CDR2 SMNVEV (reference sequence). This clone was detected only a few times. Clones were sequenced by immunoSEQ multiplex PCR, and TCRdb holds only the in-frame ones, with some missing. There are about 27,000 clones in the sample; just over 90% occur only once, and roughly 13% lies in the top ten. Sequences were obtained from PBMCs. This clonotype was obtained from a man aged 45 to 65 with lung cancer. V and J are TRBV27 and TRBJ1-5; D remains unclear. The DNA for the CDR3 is TGTGCCAGCAGTTTAATGGATCAGCCCCAGCATTTT. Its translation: CASSLMDQPQHF.